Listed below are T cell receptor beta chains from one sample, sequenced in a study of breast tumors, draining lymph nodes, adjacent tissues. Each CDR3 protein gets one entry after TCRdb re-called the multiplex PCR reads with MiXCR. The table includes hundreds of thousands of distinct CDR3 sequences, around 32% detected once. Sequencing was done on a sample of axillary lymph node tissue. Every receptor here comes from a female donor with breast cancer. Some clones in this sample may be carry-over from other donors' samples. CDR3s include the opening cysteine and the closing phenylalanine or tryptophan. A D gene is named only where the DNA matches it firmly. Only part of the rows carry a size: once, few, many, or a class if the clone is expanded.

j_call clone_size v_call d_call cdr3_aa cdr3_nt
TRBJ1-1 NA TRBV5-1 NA CASSLGQRNTEAFF TGCGCCAGCAGCTTAGGTCAGAGGAACACTGAAGCTTTCTTT
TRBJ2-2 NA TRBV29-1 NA CSVSPSKGGPNTGELFF TGCAGCGTAAGTCCCAGTAAGGGGGGCCCGAACACCGGGGAGCTGTTTTTT
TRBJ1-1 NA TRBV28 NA CAIQRVGATEAFF TGTGCCATCCAACGGGTAGGGGCCACTGAAGCTTTCTTT
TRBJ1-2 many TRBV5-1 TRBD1 CASSSGQGGYGYTF TGCGCCAGCAGCTCCGGACAGGGAGGCTATGGCTACACCTTC
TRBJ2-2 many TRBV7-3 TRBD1 CASSTGAGELFF TGTGCCAGCAGTACAGGGGCCGGGGAGCTGTTTTTT
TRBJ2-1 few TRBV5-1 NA CASSLGALASSYNEQFF TGCGCCAGCAGCTTGGGCGCCCTAGCTAGCTCCTACAATGAGCAGTTCTTC
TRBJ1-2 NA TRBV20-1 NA CSAEGGRIGSTF TGCAGTGCTGAAGGCGGAAGGATCGGCTCCACCTTC
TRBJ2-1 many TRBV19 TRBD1 CASSRDSRGNEQFF TGTGCCAGTAGCCGGGACAGTAGGGGCAATGAGCAGTTCTTC
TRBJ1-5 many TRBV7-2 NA CASSLAVGTLYSNQPQHF TGTGCCAGCAGCTTAGCGGTGGGAACACTTTATAGCAATCAGCCCCAGCATTTT
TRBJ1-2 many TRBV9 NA CASEGGNYGYTF TGTGCCAGTGAAGGGGGAAACTATGGCTACACCTTC
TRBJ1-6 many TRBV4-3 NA CASSQDLGQNNSPLHF TGCGCCAGCAGCCAAGATCTAGGACAGAATAATTCACCCCTCCACTTT
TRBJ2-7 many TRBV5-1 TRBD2 CASSSGPRTAGLAGPEQYF TGCGCCAGCAGCTCGGGACCTAGGACAGCCGGACTAGCAGGGCCCGAGCAGTACTTC
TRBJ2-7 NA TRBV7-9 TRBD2 CASSLGASGRAVYEQYF TGCGCCAGCAGCTTAGGGGCTAGCGGGAGGGCCGTATACGAGCAGTACTTC
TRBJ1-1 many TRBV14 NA CASSQVRGEGGQAFF TGTGCCAGCAGCCAAGTAAGGGGCGAAGGGGGACAAGCTTTCTTT
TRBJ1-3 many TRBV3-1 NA CASSQDLRWSGNTIYF TGTGCCAGCAGCCAAGACCTTCGATGGTCTGGAAACACCATATATTTT
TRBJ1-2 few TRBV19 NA CASSMQREWYTF TGTGCCAGTAGTATGCAAAGGGAGTGGTACACCTTC
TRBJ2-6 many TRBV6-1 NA CASSEVGGVGANVLTF TGTGCCAGCAGTGAAGTAGGAGGGGTTGGGGCCAACGTCCTGACTTTC
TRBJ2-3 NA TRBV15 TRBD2 CATSRYAGIRYSGDTQYF TGTGCCACCAGCAGGTACGCGGGAATTCGGTATAGCGGGGATACGCAGTATTTT
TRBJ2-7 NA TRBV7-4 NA CASSLQTWSVEKYF TGTGCCAGCAGCTTACAGACATGGAGCGTGGAGAAGTACTTC
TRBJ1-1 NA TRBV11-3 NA CASSFAGATEAFF TGTGCCAGCAGCTTTGCGGGGGCCACTGAAGCTTTCTTT
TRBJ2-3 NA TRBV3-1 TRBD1 CASSLGTGGIDTQYF TGTGCCAGCAGCTTAGGGACAGGGGGCATAGATACGCAGTATTTT
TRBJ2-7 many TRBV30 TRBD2 CAWSGSASGGYYEQYF TGTGCCTGGAGTGGGAGCGCTAGCGGGGGTTACTACGAGCAGTACTTC
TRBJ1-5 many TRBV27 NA CASSLLGQPQHF TGTGCCAGCAGTTTATTAGGTCAGCCCCAGCATTTT
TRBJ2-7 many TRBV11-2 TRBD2 CASSSWTSGGPEQYF TGTGCCAGCAGCTCGTGGACTAGCGGGGGGCCGGAGCAGTACTTC
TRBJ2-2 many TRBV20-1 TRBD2 CSANPITSGDQNTGELFF TGCAGTGCTAATCCAATCACTAGCGGGGACCAGAACACCGGGGAGCTGTTTTTT
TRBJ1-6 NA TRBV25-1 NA CASSEWGSLRGSPLHF TGTGCCAGCAGTGAATGGGGCTCCCTAAGGGGTTCACCCCTCCACTTT
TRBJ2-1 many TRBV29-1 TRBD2 CSVAASGIGKGYNEQFF TGCAGCGTTGCTGCTAGCGGGATCGGGAAGGGGTACAATGAGCAGTTCTTC
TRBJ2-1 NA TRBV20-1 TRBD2 CSARDPGTSGYSEQFF TGCAGTGCTAGAGATCCGGGGACTAGCGGATACAGTGAGCAGTTCTTC
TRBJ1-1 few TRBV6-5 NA CASTRGPLVNTEAFF TGTGCCAGCACCCGGGGCCCGCTGGTGAACACTGAAGCTTTCTTT
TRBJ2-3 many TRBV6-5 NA CASGADSSYTQYF TGTGCCAGCGGCGCGGACTCGTCCTATACGCAGTATTTT
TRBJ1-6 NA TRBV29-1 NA CSTLNSPLHF TGCAGTACATTAAATTCACCCCTCCACTTT
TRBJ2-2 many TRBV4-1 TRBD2 CASSQEWSGRGIGELFF TGCGCCAGCAGCCAAGAGTGGAGCGGGAGAGGGATCGGGGAGCTGTTTTTT
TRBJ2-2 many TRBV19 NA CASSIKAGVGELFF TGTGCCAGTAGTATAAAGGCAGGGGTCGGGGAGCTGTTTTTT
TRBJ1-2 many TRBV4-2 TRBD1 CASSQGLNRGRKDGYTF TGTGCCAGCAGCCAAGGCCTTAACAGGGGGCGAAAGGATGGCTACACCTTC
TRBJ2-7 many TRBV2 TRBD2 CASSTSGSSYEQYF TGTGCCAGCAGTACTAGCGGGTCTTCCTACGAGCAGTACTTC
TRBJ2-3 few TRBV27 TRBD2 CASGSGTSGRNTQYF TGTGCCAGCGGCTCCGGGACTAGCGGGAGAAATACGCAGTATTTT
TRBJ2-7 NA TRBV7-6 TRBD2 CASSIGLAGDYEQHF TGTGCCAGCAGCATTGGACTGGCGGGAGACTACGAGCAGCACTTC
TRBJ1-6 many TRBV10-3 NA CANREGNSPLHF TGCGCCAACAGGGAGGGGAATTCACCCCTCCACTTT
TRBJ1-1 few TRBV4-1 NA CASSQDTGRAFF TGCGCCAGCAGCCAAGACACTGGCCGAGCTTTCTTT
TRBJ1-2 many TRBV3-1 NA CASSQEAGGYTF TGTGCCAGCAGCCAAGAAGCGGGGGGCTACACCTTC
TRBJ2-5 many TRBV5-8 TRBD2 CASSPGGQETQYF TGTGCCAGCAGCCCGGGGGGGCAAGAGACCCAGTACTTC
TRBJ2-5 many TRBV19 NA CASSIEVSEVGETQYF TGTGCCAGTAGTATAGAGGTTAGCGAGGTCGGCGAGACCCAGTACTTC
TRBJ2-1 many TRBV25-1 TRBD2 CASSDEREGRNEQFF TGTGCCAGCAGTGATGAGAGGGAGGGCCGGAATGAGCAGTTCTTC
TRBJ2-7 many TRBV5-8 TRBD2 CASSLRGETYYEQYF TGTGCCAGCAGCTTGCGGGGGGAAACCTACTACGAGCAGTACTTC
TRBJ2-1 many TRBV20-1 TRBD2 CSAVTSGRGNEQFF TGCAGTGCCGTGACTAGCGGGAGAGGCAATGAGCAGTTCTTC
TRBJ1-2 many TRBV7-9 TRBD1 CASSPRTGNYGYTF TGTGCCAGCAGCCCGAGGACAGGGAACTATGGCTACACCTTC